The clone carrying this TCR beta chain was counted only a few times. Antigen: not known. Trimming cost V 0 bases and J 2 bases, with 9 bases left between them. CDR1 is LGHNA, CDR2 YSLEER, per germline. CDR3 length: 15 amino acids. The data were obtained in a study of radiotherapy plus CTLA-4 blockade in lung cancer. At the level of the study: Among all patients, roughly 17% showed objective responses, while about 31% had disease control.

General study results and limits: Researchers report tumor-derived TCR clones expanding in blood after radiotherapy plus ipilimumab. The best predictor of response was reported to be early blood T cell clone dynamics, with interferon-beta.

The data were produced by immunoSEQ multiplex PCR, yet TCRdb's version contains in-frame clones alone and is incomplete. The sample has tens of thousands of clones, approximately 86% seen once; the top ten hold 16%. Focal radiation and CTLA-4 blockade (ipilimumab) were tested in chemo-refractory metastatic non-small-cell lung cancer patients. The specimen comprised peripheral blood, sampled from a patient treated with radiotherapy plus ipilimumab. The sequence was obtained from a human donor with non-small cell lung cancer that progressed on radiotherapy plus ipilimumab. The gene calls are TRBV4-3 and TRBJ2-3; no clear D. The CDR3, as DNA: TGCGCCAGCAGCCAAGATTTATCGCCCACAGATACGCAGTATTTT. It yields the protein CASSQDLSPTDTQYF.